This is a list of T cell receptor beta chains from one sample in a study of cytomegalovirus exposure and HLA in healthy donors. The table came from immunoSEQ multiplex PCR; TCRdb's copy has only in-frame clones and leaves some out. In the table there are about 160,000 clones, 75% of which are singletons. The sequenced sample consisted of PBMCs. The receptors stem from a woman between 50 and 59 years old in good health and CMV-seropositive. CDR3s include the opening cysteine and the closing phenylalanine or tryptophan. Each record gives: J gene, V gene, clone size, D gene, CDR3 DNA, CDR3 protein. The D gene is left open where the match is weak. Clone size is not always given. Where it is, it says once, few, many or a class for expanded clones.

TRBJ2-7	TRBV6-1	once	TRBD1	TGTGCCAGCAGGACAGGGTTCTACGAGCAGTACTTC	CASRTGFYEQYF
TRBJ1-2	TRBV19	-	TRBD1	TGTGCCAGTAAGGGGACAGGGGCTTCCTATGGCTACACCTTC	CASKGTGASYGYTF
TRBJ2-3	TRBV5-5	-	TRBD2	TGTGCCAGCAGCCAATTTAGGATGGGGCGGGGGGGCGCGGATACGCAGTATTTT	CASSQFRMGRGGADTQYF
TRBJ2-3	TRBV11-3	-	-	TGTGCCAGCAGCTTTGAGGGGGCAGATACGCAGTATTTT	CASSFEGADTQYF
TRBJ2-7	TRBV6-6	-	-	TGTGCCAGCAGTTACGAGAGCTCCTACGAGCAGTACTTC	CASSYESSYEQYF
TRBJ1-6	TRBV5-1	-	-	TGCGCCAGCAGCTTGGAGGGGGGGGTGAATTCACCCCTCCACTTT	CASSLEGGVNSPLHF
TRBJ1-2	TRBV6-6	-	-	TGTGCCAGCAGCCGAGGTGAGAGCTATGGCTACACCTTC	CASSRGESYGYTF
TRBJ2-3	TRBV2	few	TRBD2	TGTGCCAGCAGTGATAAGAGTAGCGGGGGCACAGATACGCAGTATTTT	CASSDKSSGGTDTQYF
TRBJ2-3	TRBV29-1	-	-	TGCAGCGTTGGGACATCCCACTCAGCTAGCACAGATACGCAGTATTTT	CSVGTSHSASTDTQYF
TRBJ1-2	TRBV7-2	-	-	TGTGCCAGCAGCCCGGCTAGAATGGCTAACTATGGCTACACCTTC	CASSPARMANYGYTF
TRBJ1-2	TRBV29-1	-	-	TGCAGCGTTGAAGCAGGGAACTATGGCTACACCTTC	CSVEAGNYGYTF
TRBJ2-3	TRBV5-1	-	TRBD2	TGCGCCAGCAGTCGAACTAGCGGGGGGAGCACAGATACGCAGTATTTT	CASSRTSGGSTDTQYF
TRBJ2-7	TRBV2	-	-	TGTGCCAGCAGTGAAGCTCGACGGGAGGAGCAGTACTTC	CASSEARREEQYF
TRBJ2-5	TRBV5-4	-	-	TGTGCCAGCAGCCCAGACAGGAGCCTAGAGACCCAGTACTTC	CASSPDRSLETQYF
TRBJ1-1	TRBV10-2	-	-	TGCGCCAGCAGCCTAGGGGGGGTCGGCACTGAAGCTTTCTTT	CASSLGGVGTEAFF
TRBJ1-2	TRBV6-1	-	TRBD1	TGTGCCAGCAGTGACAGGACAGGGATCTATGGCTACACCTTC	CASSDRTGIYGYTF
TRBJ1-2	TRBV7-9	-	-	TGTGCCAGCAGCCCACAGCGGAGCTATGGCTACACCTTC	CASSPQRSYGYTF
TRBJ1-5	TRBV14	-	-	TGTGCCAGCAGCCAAGCGGGGTCGGGCCAGCCCCAGCATTTT	CASSQAGSGQPQHF
TRBJ1-1	TRBV9	-	TRBD1	TGTGCCAGCAGCGTAGATCCAGGGGGTGGGGCACGTGAAGCTTTCTTT	CASSVDPGGGAREAFF
TRBJ1-5	TRBV2	-	TRBD1	TGTGCCAGCACCCGGGACAGCCCAAATCAGCCCCAGCATTTT	CASTRDSPNQPQHF
TRBJ1-2	TRBV4-1	-	-	TGCGCCAGCAGCCCCACCCCAGGGGAGAACTATGGCTACACCTTC	CASSPTPGENYGYTF
TRBJ1-2	TRBV2	-	-	TGTGCCAGCAGTGGCGGAGGGACCCTTTACGGCTACACCTTC	CASSGGGTLYGYTF
TRBJ1-2	TRBV2	-	-	TGTGCCAGCATGCCCAAGGACAGCTATGGCTACACCTTC	CASMPKDSYGYTF
TRBJ2-2	TRBV7-3	once	-	TGTGCCAGCAGCTTCCAGGGGGGCACCGGGGAGCTGTTTTTT	CASSFQGGTGELFF
TRBJ2-5	TRBV19	-	-	TGTGCCAGTAGTATATACCCAGAAGAGACCCAGTACTTC	CASSIYPEETQYF
TRBJ1-6	TRBV7-9	-	TRBD1	TGTGCCAGCAGCAAAACAGGGGGCGGTTCACCCCTCCACTTT	CASSKTGGGSPLHF
TRBJ1-1	TRBV6-5	few	-	TGTGCCAGCAGGAGGATAAGCGAAAGGGGTGAAGCTTTCTTT	CASRRISERGEAFF
TRBJ2-1	TRBV5-1	-	TRBD1	TGCGCCAGCAGCAAGGGACAGGGGAATGAGCAGTTCTTC	CASSKGQGNEQFF
TRBJ2-3	TRBV13	-	TRBD2	TGTGCCAGCAGCAGAGGCGGGGGGCAAGATACGCAGTATTTT	CASSRGGGQDTQYF
TRBJ1-1	TRBV18	-	-	TGTGCCAGCTCACCAAAGAGGGCGGAAACTGAAGCTTTCTTT	CASSPKRAETEAFF
TRBJ1-2	TRBV5-1	-	TRBD1	TGCGCCAGCAGCCTAAGGACAGGGATGGATGGCTACACCTTC	CASSLRTGMDGYTF
TRBJ1-1	TRBV2	-	-	TGTGCCAGCACTTTACAGGGAAAGAACACTGAAGCTTTCTTT	CASTLQGKNTEAFF
TRBJ1-6	TRBV5-1	once	TRBD1	TGCGCCAGCAGCCCGGGGGACAGGGCCGCCTATAATTCACCCCTCCACTTT	CASSPGDRAAYNSPLHF
TRBJ1-3	TRBV6-5	-	-	TGTGCCAGCGGTGCACTCGAGAACGGTGGAAACACCATATATTTT	CASGALENGGNTIYF
TRBJ1-5	TRBV29-1	-	-	TGCAGCGTGGAAGACAGGCCCAATCAGCCCCAGCATTTT	CSVEDRPNQPQHF
TRBJ2-5	TRBV5-4	-	-	TGTGCCAGCAGCTCACCAGTGGTATCACAAGAGACCCAGTACTTC	CASSSPVVSQETQYF
TRBJ2-1	TRBV13	-	-	TGTGCCAGCAGCTTAGGGAGATATGACAATGAGCAGTTCTTC	CASSLGRYDNEQFF
TRBJ2-5	TRBV7-3	-	-	TGTGCCAGCAGCCTAGGACTATGGGAGACCCAGTACTTC	CASSLGLWETQYF
TRBJ1-2	TRBV5-4	-	TRBD1	TGTGCCAGCAGCAAACCACAACAGGGGGATGGCTACACCTTC	CASSKPQQGDGYTF
TRBJ1-3	TRBV2	-	-	TGTGCCAGCAGTGACGACAGCACTAAGGGTTTT	CASSDDSTKGF
TRBJ1-2	TRBV6-1	-	TRBD1	TGTGCCAGCAGCCCGGGGACAGGCCATGGCTACACCTTC	CASSPGTGHGYTF
TRBJ2-5	TRBV29-1	-	-	TGCAGCGTCGGGGGAGTACAAGAGACCCAGTACTTC	CSVGGVQETQYF
TRBJ1-5	TRBV18	few	TRBD1	TGTGCCAGCTCATGGGACAGGGGCGGCAATCAGCCCCAGCATTTT	CASSWDRGGNQPQHF
TRBJ1-5	TRBV2	once	-	TGTGCCAGCAACGCGGCAGCTAATCAGCCCCAGCATTTT	CASNAAANQPQHF
TRBJ1-1	TRBV10-3	-	TRBD1	TGTGCCATCAGCTCCGGGACAGGGGGGACTGAAGCTTTCTTT	CAISSGTGGTEAFF
TRBJ2-1	TRBV5-4	-	TRBD1	TGTGCCAGCAGCTCACCGACAGGGATGGACAATGAGCAGTTCTTC	CASSSPTGMDNEQFF
TRBJ2-5	TRBV6-1	-	-	TGTGCCAGCAGTGAAGCGGGAGCTAGCGAAAACGATGAGACCCAGTACTTC	CASSEAGASENDETQYF
TRBJ2-3	TRBV10-2	once	TRBD1	TGCGCCAGTATAACCGACAGGGACGGTGACACAGATACGCAGTATTTT	CASITDRDGDTDTQYF
TRBJ2-3	TRBV6-6	-	TRBD2	TGTGCCAGCAGCCCCCCGGGAGGGGATACGCAGTATTTT	CASSPPGGDTQYF
TRBJ2-5	TRBV6-1	-	TRBD2	TGTGCCAGCAGTGAGTCCGGGGGGGCCCTGGAGACCCAGTACTTC	CASSESGGALETQYF
TRBJ2-5	TRBV2	-	TRBD2	TGTGCCAGCAGTGCTAGCGGGGTGTACCAAGAGACCCAGTACTTC	CASSASGVYQETQYF
TRBJ2-7	TRBV4-2	-	TRBD2	TGTGCCAGCAGCCACGAGGGCGGGGGGGTCTACGAGCAGTACTTC	CASSHEGGGVYEQYF
TRBJ1-1	TRBV4-1	once	-	TGCGCCAGCAGCGAGGGGGATTTGAACACTGAAGCTTTCTTT	CASSEGDLNTEAFF
TRBJ1-4	TRBV7-6	once	-	TGTGCCAGCAGCTTAGCGTCCCCTTCCAGTGCAACTAATGAAAAACTGTTTTTT	CASSLASPSSATNEKLFF
TRBJ1-1	TRBV6-5	-	-	TGTGCCAGCAGTGAAGTAGGGGAGGCCGAAGCTTTCTTT	CASSEVGEAEAFF
TRBJ2-3	TRBV5-5	-	TRBD1	TGTGCCAGCAGCGTCGGGACAGGGGTGGGAGATACGCAGTATTTT	CASSVGTGVGDTQYF
TRBJ1-1	TRBV5-1	-	TRBD1	TGCGCCAGCTCTCGGGGACAGGGAATAGAAGCTTTCTTT	CASSRGQGIEAFF